This TCR beta chain was profiled in a study of blood T cell repertoires in COVID-19. As handled by the study authors: Counts of nucleated cells, estimated from reference gene primer amplification, were obtained. Clones were sequenced by immunoSEQ multiplex PCR, and TCRdb holds only the in-frame ones, with some missing. The DNA was the basis for D and trimming; V, J and clone size are from that table. The sample comprises some 210,000 clones, approximately 89% of which are singletons, and under 5.5% rests with the top ten. This TCR came from a middle-aged woman with acute or convalescent COVID-19. The specimen sequenced was peripheral blood.

CDR3 amino acids: CSVEGGLESGNTIYF. CDR3 nucleotide sequence: TGCAGCGTTGAAGGAGGACTTGAATCTGGAAACACCATATATTTT. The chain employs TRBV29-1 and TRBJ1-3; the D is unclear. Germline V CDR1 and CDR2: SQVTM, ANQGSEA. V lost 1 base, J lost 1 base, and 11 bases lay in between. The CDR3 sequence is 15 residues long.